This T cell receptor (beta chain) was retrieved from a study of blood T cell repertoires in COVID-19 (dated by TCRdb to 2020 to 2022). With respect to the entire study: Samples covering the acute and convalescent phases of COVID-19 were provided by collaborators in the United States, Italy and Spain. The prospective study material was composed of cDNA or gDNA derived from T cells, B-cell-depleted T cells, or PBMCs. Deeply sampled blood TCRbeta repertoires from subjects exposed to, actively infected with, or recovered from COVID-19 were included in the dataset. The repertoires were released in a freely available public database meant as a resource for research on the immune response to SARS-CoV-2. Samples were obtained from the ongoing ImmuneRACE study (first 160 participants) and from about 1,300 subjects provided by 6 global collaborators. Sample metadata almost always included a de-identified subject ID, COVID-19 status, age in years and sex. HLA class I and class II types, where available, came from metadata supplied by the sample provider rather than from assay-based typing. Results and caveats for the whole study, not just this receptor: Clinical and demographic metadata were provided uncurated, with the amount varying by source and participant.

TCRbeta CDR3 regions were amplified from genomic DNA by means of the immunoSEQ Assay, a bias-controlled multiplex PCR. Processing in the source paper ran as follows. Within the assay, amplification of reference gene primers was used to estimate how many nucleated cells each sample contained. To quantify the absolute abundance of each unique TCRbeta CDR3 rearrangement, sequence reads were collapsed and filtered. For each sample, productive Simpson clonality was calculated as the square root of Simpson's diversity index across productive rearrangements. Here the immuneACCESS table is served through TCRdb, limited to in-frame sequences with V and J called. Missing clones are a known gap in these copies; in checked studies unresolved V genes cover under half, and the rest lacks a known reason. V, J and clone size derive from that table, while D and trimming were established from the DNA sequence. Within this sample are roughly 89,000 clones, with about 82% of them counted one time only. The ten largest make up around 15% of the sample.

Points on this clone: What this receptor recognizes is not known. No per-base quality is available; no much larger clone lies one base away.

Collaborating institutions collected whole blood in K2EDTA tubes following their own protocols. For TCRbeta analysis, collaborator samples were shipped as frozen whole blood, as isolated PBMCs, or as DNA extracted from either sample type. This clonotype originated in a woman older than 75 with acute or convalescent COVID-19. Sample: peripheral blood.

The CDR3 is CASSVQGSNQPQHF. The DNA is TGTGCCAGCAGCGTACAGGGAAGCAATCAGCCCCAGCATTTT. The chain is encoded by TRBV5-4 joined to TRBJ1-5, and perhaps TRBD1 as D gene, on 6 matching bases. V sheds 4 bases and J sheds 1 base, leaving 9 bases between their ends. CDR1 and CDR2, looked up from the germline V gene (reference sequence), are SGHNT and YYREEE. The CDR3 measures 14 amino acids from cysteine to phenylalanine. Of the read, only the CDR3 DNA is kept; its 42 bases are in frame from base 1.